The entry below describes one T cell receptor (beta chain). These data originate in a study of T cell repertoires in aging, cancer and after chemotherapy. The template was genomic DNA from peripheral blood, not RNA. Multiplex touch-down PCR with TRB-A/B primers amplified rearranged V-D-J TRB sequences. TCRdb called the multiplex PCR reads again in MiXCR, with one record for every CDR3 protein. The sample carries under 7,500 distinct CDR3 sequences, 35% to 45% recorded once. The V and J ends lost 0 bases and 7 bases, in that order; junction bases with no gene match: 0. Germline V gene lookup returns CDR1 DFQATT and CDR2 SNEGSKA (reference sequence). This CDR3 is 15 amino acids long.

Sequencing was carried out using blood. The TCR comes from a human donor in good health. V and J are TRBV20-1 and TRBJ2-1, with 16 bases that match TRBD2. DNA of the CDR3: TGCAGTGCTAGAGAGGGACTAGCGGGGGGGAATGAGCAGTTCTTC. It is translated as CSAREGLAGGNEQFF.